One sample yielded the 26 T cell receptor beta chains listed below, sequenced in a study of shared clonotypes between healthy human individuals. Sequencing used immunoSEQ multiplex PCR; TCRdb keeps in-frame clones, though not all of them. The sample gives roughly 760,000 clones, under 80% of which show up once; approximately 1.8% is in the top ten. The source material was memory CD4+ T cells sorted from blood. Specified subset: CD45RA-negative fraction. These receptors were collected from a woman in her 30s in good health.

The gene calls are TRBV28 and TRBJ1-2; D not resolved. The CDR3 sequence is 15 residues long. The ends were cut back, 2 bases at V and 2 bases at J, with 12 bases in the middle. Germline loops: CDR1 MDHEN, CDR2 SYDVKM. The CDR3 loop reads CASSLAATQNYGYTF. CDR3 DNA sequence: TGTGCCAGCAGTTTAGCGGCAACTCAAAACTATGGCTACACCTTC.

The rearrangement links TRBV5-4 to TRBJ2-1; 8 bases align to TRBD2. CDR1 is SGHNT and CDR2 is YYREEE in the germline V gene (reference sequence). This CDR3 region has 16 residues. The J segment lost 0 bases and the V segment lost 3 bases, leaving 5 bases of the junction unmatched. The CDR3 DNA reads TGTGCCAGCAGCTCCGGACTAGCCCACTCCTACAATGAGCAGTTCTTC. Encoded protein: CASSSGLAHSYNEQFF. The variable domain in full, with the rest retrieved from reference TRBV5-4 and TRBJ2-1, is ETGVTQSPTHLIKTRGQQVTLRCSSQSGHNTVSWYQQALGQGPQFIFQYYREEENGRGNFPPRFSGLQFPNYSSELNVNALELDDSALYLCASSSGLAHSYNEQFFGPGTRLTVL.

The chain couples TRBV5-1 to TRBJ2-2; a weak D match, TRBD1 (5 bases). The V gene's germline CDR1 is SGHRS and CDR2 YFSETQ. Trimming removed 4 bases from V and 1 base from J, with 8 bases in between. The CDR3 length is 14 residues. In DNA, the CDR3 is TGCGCCAGCAGCCCGACAGTGAACACCGGGGAGCTGTTTTTT. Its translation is CASSPTVNTGELFF.

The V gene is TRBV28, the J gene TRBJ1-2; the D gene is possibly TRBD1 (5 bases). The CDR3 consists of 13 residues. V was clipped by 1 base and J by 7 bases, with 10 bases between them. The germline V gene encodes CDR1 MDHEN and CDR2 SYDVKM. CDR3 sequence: CASSLSGLAGYTF. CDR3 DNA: TGTGCCAGCAGTTTATCAGGGTTGGCTGGCTACACCTTC.

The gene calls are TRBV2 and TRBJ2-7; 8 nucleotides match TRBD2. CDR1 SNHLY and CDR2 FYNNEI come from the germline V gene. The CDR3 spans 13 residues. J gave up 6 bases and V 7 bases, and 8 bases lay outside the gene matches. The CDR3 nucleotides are TGTGCCAGCAAGGGGAGCGGGAGTGGCGAGCAGTACTTC. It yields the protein CASKGSGSGEQYF. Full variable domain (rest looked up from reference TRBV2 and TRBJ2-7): EPEVTQTPSHQVTQMGQEVILRCVPISNHLYFYWYRQILGQKVEFLVSFYNNEISEKSEIFDDQFSVERPDGSNFTLKIRSTKLEDSAMYFCASKGSGSGEQYFGPGTRLTVT.

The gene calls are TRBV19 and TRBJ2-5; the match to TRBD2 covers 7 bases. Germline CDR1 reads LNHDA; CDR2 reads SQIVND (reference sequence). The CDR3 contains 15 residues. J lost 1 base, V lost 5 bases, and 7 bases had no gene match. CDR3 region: CASSPRSGAQETQYF. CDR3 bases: TGTGCCAGTAGTCCCAGAAGCGGGGCCCAAGAGACCCAGTACTTC. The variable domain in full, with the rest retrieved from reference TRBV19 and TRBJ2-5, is DGGITQSPKYLFRKEGQNVTLSCEQNLNHDAMYWYRQDPGQGLRLIYYSQIVNDFQKGDIAEGYSVSREKKESFPLTVTSAQKNPTAFYLCASSPRSGAQETQYFGPGTRLLVL.

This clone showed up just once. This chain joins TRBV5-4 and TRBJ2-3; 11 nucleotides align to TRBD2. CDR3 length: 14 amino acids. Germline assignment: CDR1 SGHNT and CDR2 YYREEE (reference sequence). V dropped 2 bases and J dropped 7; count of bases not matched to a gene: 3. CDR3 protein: CASSFLAGGNTQYF. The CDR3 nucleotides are TGTGCCAGCAGCTTTCTAGCGGGAGGTAATACGCAGTATTTT.

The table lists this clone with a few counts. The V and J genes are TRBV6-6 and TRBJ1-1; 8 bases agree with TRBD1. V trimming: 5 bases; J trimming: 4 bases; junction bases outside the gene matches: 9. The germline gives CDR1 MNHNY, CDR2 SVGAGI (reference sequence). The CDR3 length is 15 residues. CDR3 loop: CASSPNGRGPTEAFF. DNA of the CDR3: TGTGCCAGCAGTCCCAATGGCAGGGGGCCCACTGAAGCTTTCTTT.

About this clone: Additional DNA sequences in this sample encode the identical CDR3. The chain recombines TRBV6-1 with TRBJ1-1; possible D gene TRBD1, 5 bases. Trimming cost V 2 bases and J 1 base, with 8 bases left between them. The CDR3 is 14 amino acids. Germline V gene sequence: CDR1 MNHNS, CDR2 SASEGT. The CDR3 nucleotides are TGTGCCAGCAGTGAACGGGGGGGGAACACTGAAGCTTTCTTT. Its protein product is CASSERGGNTEAFF.

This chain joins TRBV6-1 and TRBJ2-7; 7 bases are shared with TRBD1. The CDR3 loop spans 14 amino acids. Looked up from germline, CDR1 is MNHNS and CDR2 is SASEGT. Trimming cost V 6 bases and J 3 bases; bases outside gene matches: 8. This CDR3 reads CASSPIDRVYEQYF. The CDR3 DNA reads TGTGCCAGCAGCCCTATCGACAGGGTCTACGAGCAGTACTTC.

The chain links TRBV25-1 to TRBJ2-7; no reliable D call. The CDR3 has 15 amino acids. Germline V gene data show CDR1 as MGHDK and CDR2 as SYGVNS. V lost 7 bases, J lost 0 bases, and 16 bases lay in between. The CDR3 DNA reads TGTGCCAGCACCCCCACGAGCAGTCGCTCCTACGAGCAGTACTTC. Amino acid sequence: CASTPTSSRSYEQYF.

CDR3: CASRAGTELYEQYF. CDR3 in DNA: TGTGCCAGCAGGGCCGGGACAGAACTTTACGAGCAGTACTTC. The chain joins TRBV6-6 to TRBJ2-7, with 7 bases identical to TRBD1. V gave up 6 bases and J gave up 4 bases; unmatched junction bases: 9. CDR1 is MNHNY and CDR2 is SVGAGI in the germline V gene (reference sequence). The CDR3 has 14 amino acids.

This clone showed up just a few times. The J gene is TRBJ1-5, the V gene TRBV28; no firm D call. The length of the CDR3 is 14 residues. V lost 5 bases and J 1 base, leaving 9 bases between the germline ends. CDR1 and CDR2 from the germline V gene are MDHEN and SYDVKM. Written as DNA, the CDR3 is TGTGCCAGCAGTGGAGAATGGAGCAATCAGCCCCAGCATTTT. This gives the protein CASSGEWSNQPQHF.

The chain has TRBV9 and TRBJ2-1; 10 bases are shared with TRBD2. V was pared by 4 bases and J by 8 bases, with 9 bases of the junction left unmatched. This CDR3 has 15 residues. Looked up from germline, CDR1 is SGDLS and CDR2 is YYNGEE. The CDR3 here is CASSFLAGEAYEQFF. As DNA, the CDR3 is TGTGCCAGCAGCTTCCTAGCGGGAGAGGCATATGAGCAGTTCTTC.

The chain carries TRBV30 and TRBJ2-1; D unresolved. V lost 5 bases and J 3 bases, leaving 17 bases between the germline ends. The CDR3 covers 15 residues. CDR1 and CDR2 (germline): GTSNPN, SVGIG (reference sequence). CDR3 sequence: CAWLGPASYYNEQFF. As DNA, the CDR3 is TGTGCCTGGCTTGGACCCGCAAGTTACTACAATGAGCAGTTCTTC.

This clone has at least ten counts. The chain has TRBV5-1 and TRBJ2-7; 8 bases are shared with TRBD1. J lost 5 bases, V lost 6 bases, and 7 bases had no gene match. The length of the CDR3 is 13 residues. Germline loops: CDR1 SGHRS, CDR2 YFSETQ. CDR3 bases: TGCGCCAGCACCCCGACAGGGGTGGACGAGCAGTACTTC. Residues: CASTPTGVDEQYF.

The CDR3 spells CASSTLAGGPGEQYF. CDR3 nucleotide sequence: TGTGCCAGCAGCACACTAGCGGGAGGTCCGGGGGAGCAGTACTTC. The chain has TRBV11-2 and TRBJ2-7; 12 bases align to TRBD2. Trimming cost V 5 bases and J 7 bases; bases outside gene matches: 9. Per germline, CDR1 SGHAT and CDR2 FQNNGV. This CDR3 has 15 residues.

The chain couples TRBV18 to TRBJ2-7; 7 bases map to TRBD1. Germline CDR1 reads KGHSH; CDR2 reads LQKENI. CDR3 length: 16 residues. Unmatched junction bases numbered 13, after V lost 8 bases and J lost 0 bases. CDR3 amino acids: CASATKGALSSYEQYF. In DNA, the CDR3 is TGTGCCAGCGCAACCAAGGGGGCTCTGAGCTCCTACGAGCAGTACTTC.

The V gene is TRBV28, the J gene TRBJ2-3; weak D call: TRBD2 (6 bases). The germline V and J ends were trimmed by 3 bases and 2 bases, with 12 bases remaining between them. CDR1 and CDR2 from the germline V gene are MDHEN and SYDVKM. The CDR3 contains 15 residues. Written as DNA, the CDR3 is TGTGCCAGCAGTTTTAGCGGAGACTACACAGATACGCAGTATTTT. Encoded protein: CASSFSGDYTDTQYF.

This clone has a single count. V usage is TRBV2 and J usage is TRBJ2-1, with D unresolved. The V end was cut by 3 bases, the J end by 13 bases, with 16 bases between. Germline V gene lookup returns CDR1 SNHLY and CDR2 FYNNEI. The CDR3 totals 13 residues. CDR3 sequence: CASSESDLLYQFF. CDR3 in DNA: TGTGCCAGCAGTGAGTCTGACCTCCTATACCAGTTCTTC.

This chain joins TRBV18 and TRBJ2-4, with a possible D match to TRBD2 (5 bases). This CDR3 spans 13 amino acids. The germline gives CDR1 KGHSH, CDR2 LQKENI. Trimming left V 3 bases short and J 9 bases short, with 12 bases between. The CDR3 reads CASSPLGDGIQYF. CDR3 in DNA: TGTGCCAGCTCACCTCTGGGAGACGGCATTCAGTACTTC.

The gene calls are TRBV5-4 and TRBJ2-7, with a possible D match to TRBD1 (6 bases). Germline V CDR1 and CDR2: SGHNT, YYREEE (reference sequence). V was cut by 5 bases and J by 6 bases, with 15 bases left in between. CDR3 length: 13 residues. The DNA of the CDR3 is TGTGCCAGCAGTTACAGGGATTTGGGCGAGCAGTACTTC. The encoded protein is CASSYRDLGEQYF.

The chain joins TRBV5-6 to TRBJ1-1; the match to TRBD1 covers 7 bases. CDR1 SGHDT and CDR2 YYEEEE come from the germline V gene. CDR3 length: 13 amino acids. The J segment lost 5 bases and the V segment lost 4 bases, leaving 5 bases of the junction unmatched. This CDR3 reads CASSRQGVTEAFF. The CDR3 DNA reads TGTGCCAGCAGCCGACAGGGTGTGACTGAAGCTTTCTTT.

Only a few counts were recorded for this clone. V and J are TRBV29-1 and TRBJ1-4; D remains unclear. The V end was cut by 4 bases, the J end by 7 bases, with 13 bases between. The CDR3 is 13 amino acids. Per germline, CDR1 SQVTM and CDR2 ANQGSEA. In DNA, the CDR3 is TGCAGCGTTGGCGCCGGTCGTAGTGAAAAACTGTTTTTT. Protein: CSVGAGRSEKLFF.

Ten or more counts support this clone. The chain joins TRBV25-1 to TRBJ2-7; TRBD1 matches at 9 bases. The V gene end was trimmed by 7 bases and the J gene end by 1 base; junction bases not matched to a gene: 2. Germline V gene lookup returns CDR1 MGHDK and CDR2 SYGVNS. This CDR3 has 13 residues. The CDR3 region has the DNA TGTGCCAGCATAGGACAGGGGTCCTACGAGCAGTACTTC. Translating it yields CASIGQGSYEQYF.

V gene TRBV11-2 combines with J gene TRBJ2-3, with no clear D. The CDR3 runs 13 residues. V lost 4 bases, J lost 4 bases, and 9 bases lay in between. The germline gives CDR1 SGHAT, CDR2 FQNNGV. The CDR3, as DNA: TGTGCCAGCAGCTCCACGGTCCCAGATACGCAGTATTTT. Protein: CASSSTVPDTQYF.